The 26 T cell receptor beta chains in this list originate from one sample, sequenced in a study of blood T cell repertoires in COVID-19. Clones were sequenced by immunoSEQ multiplex PCR, and TCRdb holds only the in-frame ones, with some missing. The sample lists 150,000 to 200,000 clones, around 80% occurring once. The sample taken for sequencing was PBMCs or T cells enriched from blood (not recorded which). Source of these receptors: a man over 45 who had recovered from COVID-19.

This rearrangement joins TRBV5-6 to TRBJ1-4, with TRBD1 identical over 9 bases. V was pared by 4 bases and J by 8 bases, with 9 bases of the junction left unmatched. The V gene's germline CDR1 is SGHDT and CDR2 YYEEEE. CDR3 length: 15 residues. The CDR3, as DNA: TGTGCCAGCAGCCCGGTCACAGGGGGCCGGGAAAAACTGTTTTTT. As protein: CASSPVTGGREKLFF.

This sequence joins TRBV6-5 and TRBJ1-4; D is perhaps TRBD1 (5 bases). The CDR3 sequence is 14 residues long. Trimming cost V 5 bases and J 0 bases, with 7 bases left between them. Looked up from germline, CDR1 is MNHEY and CDR2 is SVGAGI. CDR3 sequence (DNA): TGTGCCAGCAGTACGACAGCAACTAATGAAAAACTGTTTTTT. As protein: CASSTTATNEKLFF.

This chain uses TRBV5-1 with TRBJ1-5, with D unclear. CDR1 and CDR2 from the germline V gene are SGHRS and YFSETQ. V was shortened by 2 bases and J by 3 bases, with 6 bases between the two germline ends. This CDR3 contains 13 residues. CDR3 amino acids: CASSFEANQPQHF. The CDR3 DNA reads TGCGCCAGCAGCTTTGAGGCCAATCAGCCCCAGCATTTT. Supplemented by reference TRBV5-1 and TRBJ1-5, the full variable domain reads KAGVTQTPRYLIKTRGQQVTLSCSPISGHRSVSWYQQTPGQGLQFLFEYFSETQRNKGNFPGRFSGRQFSNSRSEMNVSTLELGDSALYLCASSFEANQPQHFGDGTRLSIL.

V is TRBV30 and J is TRBJ1-1; D possibly corresponds to TRBD1 (6 bases). Deletions cut 2 bases from V and 2 bases from J, with 15 bases between. CDR1 is GTSNPN, CDR2 SVGIG, per germline (reference sequence). CDR3 size: 15 residues. In DNA, the CDR3 is TGTGCCTGGAGTCCCCGGGGGGGCTTAAACACTGAAGCTTTCTTT. It specifies CAWSPRGGLNTEAFF.

The rearrangement joins TRBV3-1 (or the pseudogene TRBV3-2) to TRBJ1-3; D gene ambiguous. The V end lost 0 bases, the J end lost 3 bases, and 9 bases lay between the germline ends. This CDR3 has 15 residues. CDR1 is LGHDT and CDR2 is YNNKEL in the germline V gene (reference sequence). In nucleotides, the CDR3 is TGTGCCAGCAGCCAAGAGCGGCTGAGTGGAAACACCATATATTTT. Protein: CASSQERLSGNTIYF.

The chain recombines TRBV18 with TRBJ1-2; a weak D match, TRBD1 (5 bases). This CDR3 contains 15 residues. V was clipped by 8 bases and J by 8 bases, with 24 bases between them. The V gene's germline CDR1 is KGHSH and CDR2 LQKENI. The CDR3 region is CASGGTSRKEVGYTF. The CDR3 nucleotides read TGTGCCAGCGGGGGGACGTCCCGAAAAGAGGTCGGCTACACCTTC.

This chain connects TRBV21-1 to TRBJ1-6; the table's D gene call, TRBD1, was not cross checked with the DNA. TRBV21-1 constitutes a pseudogene. There are 16 residues in the CDR3. The CDR3 DNA is TGTGCCAGCAGCAAAGTACAGGGTTTTAAGAATTCACCCCTCCACTTT. It encodes CASSKVQGFKNSPLHF.

The DNA of the CDR3 is TGTGCCAGGGGACAGGGGGATGGATCACCCCTCCACTTT. Amino acid sequence: CARGQGDGSPLHF. This chain links TRBV6-5 with TRBJ1-6, with TRBD1 matching over 11 bases. The V gene end was trimmed by 9 bases and the J gene end by 10 bases; junction bases not matched to a gene: 5. The CDR3 contains 13 residues. CDR1 and CDR2 (germline): MNHEY, SVGAGI.

This clone is a singleton in its sample. The V call is TRBV29-1, the J call TRBJ2-7, with a tentative D call TRBD1 (6 bases). The CDR3 runs to 12 residues. Trimming took off 7 bases at V and 4 bases at J, with 14 bases between the two ends. The germline V gene has CDR1 SQVTM and CDR2 ANQGSEA. The CDR3 region is CSAQQGRYEQYF. CDR3 nucleotides: TGCAGCGCCCAACAGGGCCGATACGAGCAGTACTTC.

The chain uses TRBV7-9 and TRBJ1-4; 10 bases are a match to TRBD1. Germline V gene sequence: CDR1 SEHNR, CDR2 FQNEAQ (reference sequence). The CDR3 length is 15 residues. The V gene end was trimmed by 5 bases and the J gene end by 8 bases; junction bases not matched to a gene: 8. In DNA, the CDR3 is TGTGCCAGCAGCGCGCGACAGGGGGCAAGGGAAAAACTGTTTTTT. The encoded protein is CASSARQGAREKLFF.

The chain has TRBV6-2 or TRBV6-3 and TRBJ2-7, with 12 bases identical to TRBD2. CDR1 MNHEY and CDR2 SVGEGT come from the germline V gene. CDR3 size: 17 residues. Trimming removed 2 bases from V and 1 base from J; junction bases left unmatched: 6. CDR3 sequence: CASSYPSTSGSSYEQYF. In nucleotides, the CDR3 is TGTGCCAGCAGTTACCCCTCGACTAGCGGGAGTTCCTACGAGCAGTACTTC.

The V call is TRBV20-1, the J call TRBJ2-5; 9 nucleotides agree with TRBD2. CDR3 length: 15 residues. V was clipped by 3 bases and J by 2 bases; unmatched bases: 7. CDR1 and CDR2 (germline): DFQATT, SNEGSKA (reference sequence). The CDR3: CSASLLAGRQETQYF. The DNA of the CDR3 is TGCAGTGCTAGTCTCCTAGCGGGGAGACAAGAGACCCAGTACTTC.

The V gene is TRBV19, the J gene TRBJ1-1, with D maybe TRBD1 (5 bases). The germline V gene encodes CDR1 LNHDA and CDR2 SQIVND (reference sequence). V was shortened by 6 bases and J by 2 bases, with 10 bases between the two germline ends. The CDR3 contains 13 residues. CDR3 DNA sequence: TGTGCCAGTAGGAGCACAGGAAACACTGAAGCTTTCTTT. This sequence encodes CASRSTGNTEAFF.

This CDR3 is CASSLGLGNDEQFF. CDR3 nucleotides: TGCGCCAGCAGCTTGGGACTCGGTAACGATGAGCAGTTCTTC. The V call is TRBV5-1, the J call TRBJ2-1; D is uncertain. V shed 0 bases and J shed 8 bases, with 12 bases lying between them. Germline assignment: CDR1 SGHRS and CDR2 YFSETQ. The CDR3 sequence is 14 residues long. The full variable domain, in which reference TRBV5-1 and TRBJ2-1 provide the parts outside the CDR3, is KAGVTQTPRYLIKTRGQQVTLSCSPISGHRSVSWYQQTPGQGLQFLFEYFSETQRNKGNFPGRFSGRQFSNSRSEMNVSTLELGDSALYLCASSLGLGNDEQFFGPGTRLTVL.

This clone has more than one count but fewer than ten. The gene calls are TRBV19 and TRBJ2-3; maybe TRBD1 (6 bases). Looked up from germline, CDR1 is LNHDA and CDR2 is SQIVND (reference sequence). This CDR3 has 16 amino acids. V was cut by 3 bases and J by 1 base, with 14 bases left in between. The chain's CDR3 is CASSIPGQTGTDTQYF. CDR3 coding DNA: TGTGCCAGTAGTATCCCCGGACAGACCGGCACAGATACGCAGTATTTT.

The chain carries TRBV4-1 and TRBJ2-7, with D possibly being TRBD1 (5 bases). The CDR3 runs 15 residues. V gave up 1 base and J gave up 0 bases, with 10 bases separating them. CDR1 and CDR2 from the germline V gene are MGHRA and YSYEKL. CDR3 region: CASSQVQVSSYEQYF. The CDR3 nucleotides are TGCGCCAGCAGCCAAGTACAGGTCAGCTCCTACGAGCAGTACTTC.

This chain links TRBV29-1 with TRBJ2-3; 9 nucleotides agree with TRBD1. Germline V gene data show CDR1 as SQVTM and CDR2 as ANQGSEA. Trimming took 5 bases from V and 2 from J; bases not matched to a gene: 5. The CDR3 consists of 14 residues. The CDR3 is CSVCDRGTTDTQYF. In DNA, the CDR3 is TGCAGCGTTTGTGACAGGGGGACCACAGATACGCAGTATTTT.

This sequence joins TRBV6-5 and TRBJ1-3; 7 positions agree with TRBD1. The junction had 4 bases not matched to a gene; V was cut back by 7 bases and J by 10 bases. The germline gives CDR1 MNHEY, CDR2 SVGAGI. CDR3 length: 11 residues. As DNA, the CDR3 is TGTGCCAGCACCCTGGACAGGACCATATATTTT. Translating gives CASTLDRTIYF.

V usage is TRBV6-5 and J usage is TRBJ2-5; D ambiguous. The CDR3 has 15 amino acids. The germline V gene has CDR1 MNHEY and CDR2 SVGAGI. V was cut by 5 bases and J by 0 bases, with 13 bases left in between. CDR3 DNA sequence: TGTGCCAGCAGTATGGGCAGACACAACCAAGAGACCCAGTACTTC. Translation gives CASSMGRHNQETQYF.

V usage is TRBV28 and J usage is TRBJ1-1; D remains ambiguous. V was clipped by 4 bases and J by 11 bases, with 17 bases between them. The V gene's germline CDR1 is MDHEN and CDR2 SYDVKM. The CDR3 has 13 residues. CDR3 region: CASSSNPAGKAFF. The DNA of the CDR3 is TGTGCCAGCAGTTCCAACCCAGCCGGGAAGGCTTTCTTT.

This chain joins TRBV5-1 and TRBJ1-2; D is possibly TRBD1 (5 bases). Germline lookup yields CDR1 SGHRS and CDR2 YFSETQ. The V and J ends lost 5 bases and 8 bases respectively, with 13 bases between them. This CDR3 is 12 amino acids long. CDR3 coding DNA: TGCGCCAGCAGGCGGGGGGAACAGGGCTACACCTTC. It encodes CASRRGEQGYTF.

J is TRBJ1-3 and V is TRBV27; D perhaps matches TRBD1 (6 bases). V gave up 6 bases and J gave up 1 base, with 10 bases separating them. Germline CDR1 MNHEY, CDR2 SMNVEV (reference sequence). This CDR3 comprises 14 residues. CDR3 sequence: CASRSGDSGNTIYF. The CDR3, as DNA: TGTGCCAGCAGGTCAGGGGATTCTGGAAACACCATATATTTT.

The table lists this clone with many counts. The chain carries TRBV5-1 and TRBJ1-1; 9 nucleotides agree with TRBD1. Germline V gene lookup returns CDR1 SGHRS and CDR2 YFSETQ. The CDR3 contains 15 residues. V lost 4 bases and J lost 2; bases outside the gene matches: 6. The CDR3, as DNA: TGCGCCAGCAGCAACCTGGACAGGGGTAACACTGAAGCTTTCTTT. Amino acid sequence: CASSNLDRGNTEAFF.

The gene calls are TRBV3-1 (or the pseudogene TRBV3-2) and TRBJ1-2; unclear D gene. This CDR3 comprises 13 residues. Germline loops: CDR1 LGHDT, CDR2 YNNKEL (reference sequence). V lost 0 bases to trimming and J lost 4 bases, with 6 bases between them. The CDR3 sequence: CASSQDLVYGYTF. In nucleotides, the CDR3 is TGTGCCAGCAGCCAAGATCTAGTCTATGGCTACACCTTC.

This clone is a singleton in its sample. The chain combines TRBV7-8 with TRBJ1-5; D is unresolved. Looked up from germline, CDR1 is SGHVS and CDR2 is FQNEAQ. Trimming removed 5 bases from V and 7 bases from J, with 12 bases in between. The CDR3 length is 13 residues. CDR3 in DNA: TGTGCCAGCAGCCCGGGTGGGTGGCAGCCCCAGCATTTT. Amino acids: CASSPGGWQPQHF.

The rearrangement uses TRBV20-1 and TRBJ2-5, with D maybe TRBD2 (6 bases). V lost 3 bases and J lost 5, with 13 bases in between. CDR3 size: 13 residues. CDR1 is DFQATT, CDR2 SNEGSKA, per germline (reference sequence). The CDR3 bases are TGCAGTGCTAGTCGGGGGATGGTGGAGACCCAGTACTTC. Translation: CSASRGMVETQYF.